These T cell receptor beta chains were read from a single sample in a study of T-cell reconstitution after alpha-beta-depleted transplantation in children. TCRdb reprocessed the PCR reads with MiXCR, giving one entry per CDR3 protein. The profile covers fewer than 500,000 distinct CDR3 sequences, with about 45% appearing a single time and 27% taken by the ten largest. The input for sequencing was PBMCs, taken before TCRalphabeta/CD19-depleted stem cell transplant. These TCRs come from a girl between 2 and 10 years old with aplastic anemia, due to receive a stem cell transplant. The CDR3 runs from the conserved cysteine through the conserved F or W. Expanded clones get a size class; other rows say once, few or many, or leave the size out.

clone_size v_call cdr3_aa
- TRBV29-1 CSVVRGRDTQYF
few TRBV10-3 CAIRGTSGDTQYF
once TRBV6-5 CASSYAPTGKGTEAFF
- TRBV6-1 CASSEALPGGGEQFF
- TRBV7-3 CASSLTGYTTGHTGELFF
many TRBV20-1 CSALRDARITYEQYF
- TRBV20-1 CSARTGSHSYEQYF
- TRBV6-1 CASSEAGRYNQPQHF
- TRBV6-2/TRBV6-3 CASSYLTYEQFF
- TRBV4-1 CASSQDQSGGTEAFF
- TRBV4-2 CASSQEASGGPETQYF
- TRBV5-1 CASSPMTRTTGELFF
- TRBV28 CASSLSLSTGLGETQYF
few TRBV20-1 CSSRDSDYTQYF
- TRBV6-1 CASSDAPGGEDTQYF